The 5 T cell receptor beta chains reported below all come from one sample, sequenced in a study of immune evolution from preneoplasia to lung adenocarcinoma. The protocol was immunoSEQ multiplex PCR, while the TCRdb copy is restricted to in-frame clones and leaves out a portion. The table shows around 21,000 clones, with approximately 71% occurring only once. The specimen was FFPE invasive lung adenocarcinoma tissue. These receptors were taken from a person between 55 and 70 years old with lung adenocarcinoma.

In this sample, this clone turned up once. V and J are TRBV7-2 and TRBJ2-5, with D tentatively TRBD2 (6 bases). V gave up 3 bases and J gave up 5 bases, with 13 bases separating them. CDR1 is SGHTA and CDR2 is FQGNSA in the germline V gene. This CDR3 region has 14 residues. CDR3 amino acids: CASSFYGSGETQYF. CDR3 DNA sequence: TGTGCCAGCAGCTTCTACGGGAGCGGGGAGACCCAGTACTTC.

This rearrangement joins TRBV10-2 to TRBJ1-1; D ambiguous. Germline lookup yields CDR1 WSHSY and CDR2 SAAADI. This CDR3 has 13 residues. V shed 3 bases and J shed 2 bases, with 7 bases lying between them. The CDR3 loop reads CASSENSNTEAFF. CDR3 DNA sequence: TGCGCCAGCAGTGAAAATAGCAACACTGAAGCTTTCTTT.

The J gene is TRBJ2-7, the V gene TRBV6-6; 9 bases line up with TRBD1. The CDR3 extends over 16 amino acids. Germline lookup yields CDR1 MNHNY and CDR2 SVGAGI (reference sequence). V shed 5 bases and J 3 bases; nucleotides not matched to a gene: 11. CDR3 in DNA: TGTGCCAGCAGTCCACGGGCGGGGGACAGGGACTACGAGCAGTACTTC. This encodes CASSPRAGDRDYEQYF.

The genes are TRBV7-9 and TRBJ1-4; D remains unclear. Germline V gene data show CDR1 as SEHNR and CDR2 as FQNEAQ (reference sequence). V lost 2 bases to trimming and J lost 1 base, with 5 bases between them. CDR3 length equals 14 residues. CDR3 coding DNA: TGTGCCAGCAGCTTATGGGGAACTAATGAAAAACTGTTTTTT. Encoded protein: CASSLWGTNEKLFF.

The V gene is TRBV12-5, the J gene TRBJ1-1; D remains ambiguous. Trimming took 2 bases from V and 5 from J, leaving 9 bases between them. The CDR3 is 13 amino acids. Per the germline V gene, CDR1 is LGHNT and CDR2 is FRNRAP. This CDR3 is CASGLRPGTEAFF. DNA for the CDR3: TGTGCTAGTGGTTTGCGTCCAGGAACTGAAGCTTTCTTT.